This TCR beta chain was recorded in a study of blood T cell repertoires in COVID-19 (dated by TCRdb to 2020 to 2021). For the study in its entirety: Collaborator samples came from the United States, Italy and Spain and covered acute and convalescent phases of COVID-19. Samples came from the ongoing ImmuneRACE study (first 160 participants) plus 1,254 subjects from 6 global collaborators. Nearly every sample came with metadata listing a de-identified subject ID, COVID-19 status, age in years and sex. Where available, HLA class I and class II types were taken from metadata supplied by the sample provider and were not determined by assay-based typing. Subjects who had been exposed to COVID-19, were actively infected with it, or had recovered from it provided the deeply sampled blood TCRbeta repertoires that made up the dataset. The prospective study material was composed of cDNA or gDNA derived from T cells, B-cell-depleted T cells, or PBMCs. The repertoires were made available in a free public database intended to serve as a resource for research on the immune response to SARS-CoV-2. What the work shows at the level of the full study, not this receptor alone: Clinical and demographic metadata were provided uncurated, with the amount varying by source and participant.

This clone has ten or more counts. It lacks a known antigen. No much larger clonotype is one base removed from it; base qualities were not supplied. Collaborating institutions collected whole blood in K2EDTA tubes following their own protocols. Collaborator samples were shipped for TCRbeta analysis as frozen whole blood, isolated PBMCs, or DNA extracted from either sample type. TCRbeta CDR3 regions were amplified from genomic DNA using the immunoSEQ Assay, a bias-controlled multiplex PCR. The paper's data handling went like this. Nucleated cell counts per sample were estimated from amplification of reference gene primers within the assay. To quantify the absolute abundance of each unique TCRbeta CDR3 rearrangement, sequence reads were collapsed and filtered. Productive Simpson clonality was computed per sample as the square root of Simpson's diversity index over productive rearrangements. This immuneACCESS table, as held by TCRdb, lists in-frame sequences with V and J called but not all clones. Of the missing ones, under half trace to an unresolved V gene in checked studies; the others have no known cause. Clonal size and the V and J genes are those of that table, whereas D and trimming came from the DNA. The table for this sample lists about 270,000 clones; 84% of them were counted only once. The top ten hold less than 10% of the sample.

Sequencing used peripheral blood. The clonotype was recovered from a human donor in a cohort sampled during active COVID-19.

The CDR3 corresponds to CASSQPRTTGSSYEQYF. In nucleotides, the sequence is TGCGCCAGCAGCCAACCTAGAACGACGGGGAGCTCCTACGAGCAGTACTTC. The sequence joins TRBV4-1 to TRBJ2-7, and perhaps TRBD2 as D gene, on 5 matching bases. Looking up the germline V gene yields CDR1 MGHRA and CDR2 YSYEKL. Inclusive of the bounding cysteine and phenylalanine, the CDR3 is 17 residues long. Just the 51-base CDR3 DNA is kept, in frame starting at base 1. Trimming takes 2 bases from V and 0 bases from J, and the germline ends sit 17 bases apart.